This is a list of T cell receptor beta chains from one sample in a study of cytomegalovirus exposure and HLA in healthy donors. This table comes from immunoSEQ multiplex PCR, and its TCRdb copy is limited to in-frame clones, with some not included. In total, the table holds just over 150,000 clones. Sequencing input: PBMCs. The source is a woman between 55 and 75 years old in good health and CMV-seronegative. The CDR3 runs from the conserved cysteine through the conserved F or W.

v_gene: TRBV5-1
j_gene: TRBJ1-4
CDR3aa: CASSRYSGANEKLFF

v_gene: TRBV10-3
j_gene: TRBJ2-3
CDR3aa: CAIKFGGDTQYF

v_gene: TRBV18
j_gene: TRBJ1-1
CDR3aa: CASSPSTTGNTEAFF

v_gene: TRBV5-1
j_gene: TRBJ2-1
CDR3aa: CASSGGLRLVVYNEQFF

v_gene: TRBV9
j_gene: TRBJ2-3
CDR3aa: CASSHSGDTQYF

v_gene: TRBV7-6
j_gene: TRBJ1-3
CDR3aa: CASSFEGNTIYF

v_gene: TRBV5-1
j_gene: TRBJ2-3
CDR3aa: CASSYGQGTDTQYF

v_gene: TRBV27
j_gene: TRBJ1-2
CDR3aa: CASSLLQGSDGYTF

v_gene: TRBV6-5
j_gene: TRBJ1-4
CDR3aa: CASSPGQGNNEKLFF

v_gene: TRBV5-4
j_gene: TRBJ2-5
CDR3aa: CASRTTGGQETQYF

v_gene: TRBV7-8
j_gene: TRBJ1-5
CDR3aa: CASSTLEGQPQHF

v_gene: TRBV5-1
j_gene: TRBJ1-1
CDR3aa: CASLQDPNTEAFF

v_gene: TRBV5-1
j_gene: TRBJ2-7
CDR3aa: CASSLGPPGQGSGEQYF

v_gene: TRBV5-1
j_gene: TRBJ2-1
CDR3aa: CASSRVGGSNNEQFF

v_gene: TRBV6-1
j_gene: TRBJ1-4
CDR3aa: CASNGQVNEKLFF

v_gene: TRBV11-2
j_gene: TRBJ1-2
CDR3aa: CASRTGIAGGYTF

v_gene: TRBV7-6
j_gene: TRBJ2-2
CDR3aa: CASSLRGNTGELFF

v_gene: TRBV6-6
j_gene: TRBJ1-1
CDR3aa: CASGLGQGLPEAFF

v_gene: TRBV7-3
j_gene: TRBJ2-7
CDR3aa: CASSLRPGYPYEQYF

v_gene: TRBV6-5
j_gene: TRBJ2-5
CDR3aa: CASSAGQRTGTQYF

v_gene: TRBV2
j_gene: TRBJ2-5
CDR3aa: CASSPDRGKFQETQYF

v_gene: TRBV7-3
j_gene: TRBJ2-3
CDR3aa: CASSLTGGDTQYF

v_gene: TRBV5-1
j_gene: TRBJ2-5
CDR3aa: CASSLNSPGETQYF

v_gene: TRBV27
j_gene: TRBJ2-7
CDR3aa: CASSLSGGRYEQYF

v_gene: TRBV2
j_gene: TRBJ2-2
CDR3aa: CARKIGGGTGELFF

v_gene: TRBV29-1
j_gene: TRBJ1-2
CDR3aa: CSVADGYTF

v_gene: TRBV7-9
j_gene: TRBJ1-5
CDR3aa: CASGPGPGDSNQPQHF

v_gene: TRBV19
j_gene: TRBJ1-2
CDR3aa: CASSFAGIRYGYTF

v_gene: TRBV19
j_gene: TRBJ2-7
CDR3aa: CASSIGGSGSYEQYF

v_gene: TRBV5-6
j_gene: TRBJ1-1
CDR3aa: CASSSTPQGLNTEAFF

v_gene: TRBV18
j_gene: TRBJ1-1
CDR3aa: CASSPQRPNTEAFF

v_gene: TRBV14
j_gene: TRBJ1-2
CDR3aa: CASSQVTGNGYTF